The clone carrying this T cell receptor beta chain came up once. Its specificity is not known. The repertoire was sequenced with immunoSEQ multiplex PCR; TCRdb's copy has only in-frame clones and lacks some. The profile shows millions of clones, 90% to 95% of them singletons. This CDR3 region has 15 residues. With V trimmed by 6 bases and J by 3 bases, 8 bases remained unmatched. Germline CDR1 MNHEY, CDR2 SMNVEV (reference sequence). These data originate in a study of shared clonotypes between healthy human individuals. On the study more broadly: The donor group consisted of two women and a few men, aged 18 to 49.

Study conclusions and caveats: Researchers found naive subsets generally carried larger estimated richness than memory subsets.

The material sequenced was naive CD4+ T cells sorted from blood. Subset denoted: CD45RA+ positively selected. The chain couples TRBV27 to TRBJ1-5, with 7 nucleotides matching TRBD1. The TCR sequence derives from a man in his late teens or twenties in good health. The CDR3 DNA sequence: TGTGCCAGCAGCCCAACCGACAGGGACAATCAGCCCCAGCATTTT. It translates to CASSPTDRDNQPQHF.